Following are 29 T cell receptor beta chains from one sample sequenced in a study of tumor-infiltrating lymphocytes in localized non-small cell lung cancer. The table came from immunoSEQ multiplex PCR; TCRdb's copy has only in-frame clones and leaves some out. Here the sample spans fewer than 20,000 clones, approximately 80% being singletons. Sequencing used uninvolved lung tissue not adjacent to the tumor. These receptors were collected from a human donor with non-small cell lung cancer.

This chain connects TRBV6-1 to TRBJ1-2; tentatively, D is TRBD1 (5 bases). CDR1 and CDR2 (germline): MNHNS, SASEGT. This CDR3 is 12 amino acids long. Trimming stripped 8 bases from V and 3 bases from J, with 10 bases between. The CDR3 sequence: CASQGGDYGYTF. The CDR3 bases are TGTGCCAGCCAGGGAGGGGACTATGGCTACACCTTC.

The genes are TRBV19 and TRBJ1-2, with D unclear. The V and J ends lost 6 bases and 2 bases respectively, with 7 bases between them. Looked up from germline, CDR1 is LNHDA and CDR2 is SQIVND (reference sequence). The CDR3 spans 12 residues. CDR3 sequence (DNA): TGTGCCAGTAGCGCATTGAACTATGGCTACACCTTC. Translation: CASSALNYGYTF.

In its sample, this clone ranks as large. The chain links TRBV5-4 to TRBJ2-2; the D is unclear. Germline CDR1 is SGHNT and CDR2 is YYREEE (reference sequence). Trimming removed 0 bases from V and 3 bases from J, with 9 bases in between. CDR3 length: 15 residues. DNA of the CDR3: TGTGCCAGCAGCTTGGTTGGCAGCGACACCGGGGAGCTGTTTTTT. Translated, it gives CASSLVGSDTGELFF.

V gene TRBV7-9 combines with J gene TRBJ2-1, with TRBD2 matching over 10 bases. The V gene end was trimmed by 1 base and the J gene end by 7 bases; junction bases not matched to a gene: 7. Germline CDR1 SEHNR, CDR2 FQNEAQ (reference sequence). CDR3 length: 16 amino acids. The CDR3 is CASSLVLAGVWNEQFF. For the CDR3, the DNA is TGTGCCAGCAGCTTAGTCCTAGCGGGAGTTTGGAATGAGCAGTTCTTC.

The chain carries TRBV2 and TRBJ1-1, with 7 bases fitting TRBD1. Looked up from germline, CDR1 is SNHLY and CDR2 is FYNNEI. The CDR3 length is 14 residues. The V and J ends lost 0 bases and 12 bases, in that order; junction bases with no gene match: 10. Here the CDR3 DNA reads TGTGCCAGCAGTGAAGCGCTTCCAGGGGGTCCAACTTTCTTT. The encoded protein is CASSEALPGGPTFF.

V is TRBV6-1 and J is TRBJ1-3; D call uncertain. CDR1 is MNHNS, CDR2 SASEGT, per germline. This CDR3 has 15 amino acids. V was shortened by 2 bases and J by 1 base, with 9 bases between the two germline ends. The CDR3 nucleotides are TGTGCCAGCAGTGAAACGGGAGGGTCTGGAAACACCATATATTTT. Translation: CASSETGGSGNTIYF.

As DNA, the CDR3 is TGCAGCGTTTCTCCGGACAGGGGCGATGGCTACACCTTC. Protein: CSVSPDRGDGYTF. The chain employs TRBV29-1 and TRBJ1-2; 9 bases match TRBD1. The CDR3 runs to 13 residues. V lost 5 bases, J lost 6 bases, and 7 bases stayed unmatched. Germline V CDR1 and CDR2: SQVTM, ANQGSEA.

The chain is built from TRBV2 and TRBJ1-2, with 7 positions matching TRBD1. The CDR3 runs 12 residues. Germline-derived CDR1 and CDR2 are SNHLY and FYNNEI. The J segment lost 7 bases and the V segment lost 7 bases, leaving 6 bases of the junction unmatched. CDR3 sequence reads: CASTTTGTGYTF. The DNA of the CDR3 is TGTGCCAGCACTACGACAGGGACTGGCTACACCTTC.

The V gene is TRBV2, the J gene TRBJ2-7, with 7 positions matching TRBD1. J lost 5 bases, V lost 6 bases, and 13 bases had no gene match. The length of the CDR3 is 15 residues. Germline V gene sequence: CDR1 SNHLY, CDR2 FYNNEI. The DNA of the CDR3 is TGTGCCAGCAGCCGAATGCCGACAGGGTTCAACGAGCAGTACTTC. This codes for CASSRMPTGFNEQYF.

The chain links TRBV9 to TRBJ2-1, with D unclear. Trimming cost V 0 bases and J 7 bases, with 14 bases left between them. This CDR3 has 15 residues. CDR1 is SGDLS and CDR2 is YYNGEE in the germline V gene. The CDR3 spells CASSVDGGLWNEQFF. The CDR3 DNA sequence: TGTGCCAGCAGCGTAGACGGCGGTCTGTGGAATGAGCAGTTCTTC.

J is TRBJ2-3 and V is TRBV11-2; 7 nucleotides agree with TRBD2. The CDR3 has 16 residues. Trimming at V came to 7 bases and at J to 4 bases, leaving 14 bases not matched to a gene. The germline V gene encodes CDR1 SGHAT and CDR2 FQNNGV. The CDR3 spells CASTPRTGGVADTQYF. CDR3 DNA sequence: TGTGCCAGCACCCCCCGGACGGGAGGTGTGGCAGATACGCAGTATTTT.

This clone was seen more than once but under ten times. This chain connects TRBV5-1 to TRBJ1-4; D is perhaps TRBD1 (5 bases). Trimming took off 0 bases at V and 8 bases at J, with 11 bases between the two ends. Germline V gene sequence: CDR1 SGHRS, CDR2 YFSETQ. The CDR3 is 14 residues long. The CDR3 DNA is TGCGCCAGCAGCTTGGATGGGACGACCGAAAAACTGTTTTTT. It specifies CASSLDGTTEKLFF.

The chain employs TRBV29-1 and TRBJ1-4; D unresolved. Trimming took 6 bases from V and 8 from J, leaving 7 bases between them. The CDR3 extends over 10 amino acids. Germline V gene sequence: CDR1 SQVTM, CDR2 ANQGSEA. In DNA form, the CDR3 reads TGCAGCGTATATCACGAAAAACTGTTTTTT. Its translation: CSVYHEKLFF.

This clone was recorded only once. This chain links TRBV9 with TRBJ1-2; 9 positions match TRBD1. The germline CDR1 and CDR2 sequences are SGDLS and YYNGEE. This CDR3 has 15 residues. After removal of 2 bases from V and 5 bases from J, the junction contained 7 bases not matched to a gene. CDR3 coding DNA: TGTGCCAGCAGCGTCACCGGGACAGGGAAATATGGCTACACCTTC. Translated, it gives CASSVTGTGKYGYTF.

This clone has a handful of counts. This rearrangement joins TRBV2 to TRBJ1-5, with TRBD1 matching over 8 bases. Trimming cost V 4 bases and J 4 bases; bases outside gene matches: 6. The CDR3 spans 15 residues. CDR1 and CDR2 (germline): SNHLY, FYNNEI. CDR3 protein: CASSGTGQANQPQHF. Here the CDR3 DNA reads TGTGCCAGCAGTGGGACGGGACAGGCAAATCAGCCCCAGCATTTT.

This clone occurred a few times. The chain joins TRBV4-1 to TRBJ1-1; no clear D gene. CDR3 length: 15 residues. Trimming left V 3 bases short and J 0 bases short, with 11 bases between. The germline gives CDR1 MGHRA, CDR2 YSYEKL. The CDR3 spells CASSQNPLLNTEAFF. The CDR3 DNA is TGCGCCAGCAGCCAGAACCCCCTATTGAACACTGAAGCTTTCTTT.

The V and J genes are TRBV29-1 and TRBJ1-2, with 7 bases fitting TRBD1. This CDR3 comprises 10 residues. Trimming removed 6 bases from V and 8 bases from J; junction bases left unmatched: 3. Germline assignment: CDR1 SQVTM and CDR2 ANQGSEA. In nucleotides, the CDR3 is TGCAGCGTAGGGGGCGAGGGCTACACCTTC. It codes for CSVGGEGYTF.

The rearrangement links TRBV14 to TRBJ1-1; D call uncertain. Germline V CDR1 and CDR2: SGHDN, FVKESK. This CDR3 is built from 15 residues. Trimming pared 6 bases from V and 0 bases from J, leaving 14 bases between. CDR3 in amino acids: CASSTGSYMNTEAFF. CDR3 coding DNA: TGTGCCAGCAGTACGGGCAGTTACATGAACACTGAAGCTTTCTTT. The complete variable domain, with remaining parts taken from reference TRBV14 and TRBJ1-1, reads EAGVTQFPSHSVIEKGQTVTLRCDPISGHDNLYWYRRVMGKEIKFLLHFVKESKQDESGMPNNRFLAERTGGTYSTLKVQPAELEDSGVYFCASSTGSYMNTEAFFGQGTRLTVV.

V and J are TRBV10-3 and TRBJ2-7, with no clear D. V was shortened by 1 base and J by 0 bases, with 7 bases between the two germline ends. The CDR3 is made up of 14 amino acids. Germline CDR1 ENHRY, CDR2 SYGVKD. CDR3 coding DNA: TGTGCCATCAGTGAGTTTGACGACTCCTACGAGCAGTACTTC. Translated: CAISEFDDSYEQYF.

This clone is medium-sized (0.01 to 0.1%). This chain uses TRBV11-2 with TRBJ2-7; D is ambiguous. Trimming took 1 base from V and 5 from J, leaving 6 bases between them. The CDR3 sequence is 12 residues long. The germline gives CDR1 SGHAT, CDR2 FQNNGV. The CDR3 reads CASSLGPHEQYF. The CDR3 DNA sequence: TGTGCCAGCAGCTTAGGACCACACGAGCAGTACTTC. The whole variable domain, filled in from reference TRBV11-2 and TRBJ2-7, reads EAGVAQSPRYKIIEKRQSVAFWCNPISGHATLYWYQQILGQGPKLLIQFQNNGVVDDSQLPKDRFSAERLKGVDSTLKIQPAKLEDSAVYLCASSLGPHEQYFGPGTRLTVT.

The J gene is TRBJ2-5, the V gene TRBV2; the D is unclear. Per the germline V gene, CDR1 is SNHLY and CDR2 is FYNNEI. There are 10 residues in the CDR3. Trimming stripped 4 bases from V and 5 bases from J, with 2 bases between. CDR3 in DNA: TGTGCCAGCAGTGTGGAGACCCAGTACTTC. This encodes CASSVETQYF.

This chain links TRBV14 with TRBJ2-3; TRBD2 aligns across 7 bases. This CDR3 contains 16 residues. CDR1 and CDR2 (germline): SGHDN, FVKESK. After removal of 0 bases from V and 3 bases from J, the junction contained 6 bases not matched to a gene. The CDR3 DNA is TGTGCCAGCAGCCAAGATACGGGAGGTCGGACAGATACGCAGTATTTT. Its translation is CASSQDTGGRTDTQYF.

The genes are TRBV9 and TRBJ1-5; maybe TRBD1 (6 bases). The CDR3 extends over 15 amino acids. In germline, CDR1 is SGDLS, CDR2 YYNGEE. V gave up 3 bases and J gave up 3 bases, with 13 bases separating them. CDR3 in DNA: TGTGCCAGCAGCGCACAGGGCAGAGACAATCAGCCCCAGCATTTT. Translating gives CASSAQGRDNQPQHF.

CDR3: CASQRTVDRGDEKLFF. The DNA of the CDR3 is TGCGCCAGCCAGAGAACTGTGGACAGGGGGGATGAAAAACTGTTTTTT. The genes are TRBV5-1 and TRBJ1-4; TRBD1 aligns across 10 bases. Trimming took 7 bases from V and 6 from J; bases not matched to a gene: 12. CDR1 is SGHRS and CDR2 is YFSETQ in the germline V gene. The CDR3 spans 16 residues. Drawing the rest from reference TRBV5-1 and TRBJ1-4, the complete variable domain is KAGVTQTPRYLIKTRGQQVTLSCSPISGHRSVSWYQQTPGQGLQFLFEYFSETQRNKGNFPGRFSGRQFSNSRSEMNVSTLELGDSALYLCASQRTVDRGDEKLFFGSGTQLSVL.

The CDR3 sequence is CASSGLNQETQYF. DNA for the CDR3: TGTGCCAGCAGTGGACTGAACCAAGAGACCCAGTACTTC. The chain employs TRBV6-1 and TRBJ2-5; unclear D gene. The V and J ends lost 4 bases and 0 bases respectively, with 6 bases between them. Germline V gene data show CDR1 as MNHNS and CDR2 as SASEGT. The CDR3 spans 13 residues.

The chain is built from TRBV20-1 and TRBJ2-1; 8 bases are shared with TRBD1. The CDR3 is 11 residues long. Germline V gives CDR1 DFQATT, CDR2 SNEGSKA (reference sequence). Unmatched junction bases numbered 5, after V lost 8 bases and J lost 8 bases. CDR3 coding DNA: TGCAGTCAGGACAGGGAACATGAGCAGTTCTTC. Translation gives CSQDREHEQFF.

The V and J genes are TRBV30 and TRBJ1-4; the D gene is possibly TRBD1 (6 bases). CDR1 is GTSNPN and CDR2 is SVGIG in the germline V gene (reference sequence). This CDR3 is built from 14 residues. The ends were cut back, 0 bases at V and 8 bases at J, with 13 bases in the middle. The CDR3 nucleotides are TGTGCCTGGAGTGTGGGGGGGGCGGAGGAAAAACTGTTTTTT. Translated, it gives CAWSVGGAEEKLFF.

The chain combines TRBV5-1 with TRBJ2-1; the D gene is possibly TRBD2 (6 bases). The ends were cut back, 1 base at V and 7 bases at J, with 18 bases in the middle. Germline V CDR1 and CDR2: SGHRS, YFSETQ. The CDR3 totals 16 residues. The DNA of the CDR3 is TGCGCCAGCAGCTTGTCGGGCGGGACTTTGGAGAATGAGCAGTTCTTC. Encoded protein: CASSLSGGTLENEQFF.

The chain links TRBV10-2 to TRBJ1-2, with 7 positions matching TRBD1. Germline lookup yields CDR1 WSHSY and CDR2 SAAADI. The trim removed 7 bases at V and 5 bases at J, leaving 4 bases unmatched. This CDR3 has 12 residues. The CDR3, as DNA: TGCGCCAGCAAAAAGGGGGCTTATGGCTACACCTTC. It translates to CASKKGAYGYTF.